This TCR beta chain was captured by sequencing in a study of blood T cell repertoires in COVID-19. Losses at the gene ends were 5 bases for V and 6 bases for J; bases not matched to a gene: 14. Germline V gene lookup returns CDR1 LNHDA and CDR2 SQIVND (reference sequence). The CDR3 consists of 16 residues. Only in-frame clones appear in the TCRdb table, and some are missing; sequencing was by immunoSEQ multiplex PCR. The sample shows about 200,000 clones, 82% of them seen only once. The TCR comes from a middle-aged woman with acute or convalescent COVID-19. V is TRBV19 and J is TRBJ1-2, with 8 bases lining up with TRBD1. The sequenced material came from peripheral blood. CDR3 region: CASSASNPGGANGYTF. CDR3 in DNA: TGTGCCAGTAGTGCTTCCAACCCAGGGGGCGCGAATGGCTACACCTTC.